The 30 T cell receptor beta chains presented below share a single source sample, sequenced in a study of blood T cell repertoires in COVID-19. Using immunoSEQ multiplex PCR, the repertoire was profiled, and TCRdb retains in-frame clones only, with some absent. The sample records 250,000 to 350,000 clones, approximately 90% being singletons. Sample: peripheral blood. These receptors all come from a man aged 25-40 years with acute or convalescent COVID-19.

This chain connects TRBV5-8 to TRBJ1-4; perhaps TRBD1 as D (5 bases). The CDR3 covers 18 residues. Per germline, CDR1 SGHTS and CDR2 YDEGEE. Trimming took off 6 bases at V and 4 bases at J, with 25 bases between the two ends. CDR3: CASTKLVDNPNDNEKLFF. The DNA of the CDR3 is TGTGCCAGCACCAAACTCGTGGACAACCCGAACGATAATGAAAAACTGTTTTTT.

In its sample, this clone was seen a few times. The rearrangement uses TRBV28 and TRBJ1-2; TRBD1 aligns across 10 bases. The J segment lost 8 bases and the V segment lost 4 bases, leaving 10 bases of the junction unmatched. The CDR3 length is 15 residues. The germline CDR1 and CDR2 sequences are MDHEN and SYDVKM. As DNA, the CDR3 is TGTGCCAGCAGTTCGCCCGGGACAGGGGACGGCGGCTACACCTTC. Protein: CASSSPGTGDGGYTF.

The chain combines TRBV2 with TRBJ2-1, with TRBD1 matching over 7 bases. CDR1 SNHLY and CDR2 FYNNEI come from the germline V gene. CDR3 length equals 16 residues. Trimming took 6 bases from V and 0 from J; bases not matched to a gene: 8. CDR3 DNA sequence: TGTGCCAGCAGGCCCCCACAGGGGAGCTCCTACAATGAGCAGTTCTTC. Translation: CASRPPQGSSYNEQFF.

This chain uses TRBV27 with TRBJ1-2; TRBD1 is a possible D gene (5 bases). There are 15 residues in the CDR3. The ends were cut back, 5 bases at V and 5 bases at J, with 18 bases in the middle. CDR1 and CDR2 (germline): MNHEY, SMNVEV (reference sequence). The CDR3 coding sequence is TGTGCCAGCAGTGCAGTAACCGGGAGGGGATATGGCTACACCTTC. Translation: CASSAVTGRGYGYTF.

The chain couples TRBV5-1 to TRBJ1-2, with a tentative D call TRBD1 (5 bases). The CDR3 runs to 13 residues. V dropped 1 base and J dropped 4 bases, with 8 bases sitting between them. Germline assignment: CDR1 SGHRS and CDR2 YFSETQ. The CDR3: CASSLFQGYGYTF. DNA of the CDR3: TGCGCCAGCAGCTTGTTCCAGGGCTATGGCTACACCTTC.

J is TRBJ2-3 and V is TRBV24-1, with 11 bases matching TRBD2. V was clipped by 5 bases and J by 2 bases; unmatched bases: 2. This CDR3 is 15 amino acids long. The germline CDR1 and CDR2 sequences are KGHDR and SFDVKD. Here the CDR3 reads CATSGTSGPTDTQYF. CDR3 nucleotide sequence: TGTGCCACCAGTGGGACTAGCGGGCCCACAGATACGCAGTATTTT.

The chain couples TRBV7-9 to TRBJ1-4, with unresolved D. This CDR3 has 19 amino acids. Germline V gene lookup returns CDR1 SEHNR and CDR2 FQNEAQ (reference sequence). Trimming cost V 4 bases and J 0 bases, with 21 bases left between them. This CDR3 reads CASSSQHMGEAATNEKLFF. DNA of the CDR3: TGTGCCAGCAGCTCACAACATATGGGAGAGGCTGCAACTAATGAAAAACTGTTTTTT.

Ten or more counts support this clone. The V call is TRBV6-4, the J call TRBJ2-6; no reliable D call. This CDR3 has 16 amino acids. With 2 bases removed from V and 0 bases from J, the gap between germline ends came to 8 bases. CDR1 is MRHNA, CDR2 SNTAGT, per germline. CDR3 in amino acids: CASSDRADSGANVLTF. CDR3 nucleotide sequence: TGTGCCAGCAGTGACCGCGCCGACTCTGGGGCCAACGTCCTGACTTTC.

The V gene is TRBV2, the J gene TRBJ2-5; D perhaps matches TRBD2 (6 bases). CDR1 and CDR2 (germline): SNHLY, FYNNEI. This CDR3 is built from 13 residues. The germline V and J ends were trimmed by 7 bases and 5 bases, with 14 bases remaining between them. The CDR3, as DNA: TGTGCCAGCATCCCTGGGGGGACGGAGACCCAGTACTTC. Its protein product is CASIPGGTETQYF.

CDR3 nucleotide sequence: TGTGCCAGCTCGCAAGGAGCAGGGTCTGGAAACACCATATATTTT. It specifies CASSQGAGSGNTIYF. The chain joins TRBV18 to TRBJ1-3; D is possibly TRBD1 (5 bases). The CDR3 totals 15 residues. CDR1 and CDR2 (germline): KGHSH, LQKENI. Trimming took off 6 bases at V and 1 base at J, with 13 bases between the two ends.

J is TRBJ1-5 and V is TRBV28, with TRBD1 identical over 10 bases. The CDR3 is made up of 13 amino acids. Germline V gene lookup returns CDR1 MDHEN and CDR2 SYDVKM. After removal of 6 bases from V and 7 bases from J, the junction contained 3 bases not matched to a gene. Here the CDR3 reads CASRTGGSQPQHF. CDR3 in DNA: TGTGCCAGCAGGACAGGGGGCAGCCAGCCCCAGCATTTT.

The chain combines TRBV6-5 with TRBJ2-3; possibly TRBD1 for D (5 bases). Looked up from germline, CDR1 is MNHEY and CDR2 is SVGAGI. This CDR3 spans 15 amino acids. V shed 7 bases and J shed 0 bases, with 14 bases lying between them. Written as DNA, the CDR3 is TGTGCCAGCACGGAACCCAGGGCAAGCACAGATACGCAGTATTTT. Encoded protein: CASTEPRASTDTQYF.

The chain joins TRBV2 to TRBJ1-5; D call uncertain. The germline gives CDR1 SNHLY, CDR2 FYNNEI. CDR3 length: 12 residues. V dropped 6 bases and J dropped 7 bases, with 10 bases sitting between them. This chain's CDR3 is CASSKIEQPQHF. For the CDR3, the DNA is TGTGCCAGCAGCAAAATAGAACAGCCCCAGCATTTT.

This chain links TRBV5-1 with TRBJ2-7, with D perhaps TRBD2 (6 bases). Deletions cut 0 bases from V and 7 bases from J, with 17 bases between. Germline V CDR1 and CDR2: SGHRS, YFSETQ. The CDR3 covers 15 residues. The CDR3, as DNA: TGCGCCAGCAGCTTGGTTGGGCGGGGCCCCCCGGAGCAGTACTTC. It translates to CASSLVGRGPPEQYF.

CDR3: CASSEVPGMEQYF. DNA of the CDR3: TGTGCCAGCAGTGAAGTGCCGGGGATGGAGCAGTACTTC. The chain has TRBV6-1 and TRBJ2-7; TRBD2 might be the D (5 bases). Deletions cut 1 base from V and 7 bases from J, with 11 bases between. The CDR3 is 13 residues long. Germline loops: CDR1 MNHNS, CDR2 SASEGT.

The CDR3 sequence: CASRPGLAVSYEQYF. The DNA for the CDR3 is TGTGCCAGCAGACCAGGACTAGCAGTCTCCTACGAGCAGTACTTC. The V gene is TRBV28, the J gene TRBJ2-7, with 8 bases aligning to TRBD2. V lost 6 bases, J lost 0 bases, and 7 bases stayed unmatched. The germline V gene has CDR1 MDHEN and CDR2 SYDVKM. The CDR3 consists of 15 residues.

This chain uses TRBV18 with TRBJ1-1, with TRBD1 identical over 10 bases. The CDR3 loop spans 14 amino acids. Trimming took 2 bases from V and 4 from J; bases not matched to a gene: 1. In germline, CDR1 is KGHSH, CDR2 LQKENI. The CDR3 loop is CASSPGTGATEAFF. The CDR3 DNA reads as TGTGCCAGCTCACCAGGGACAGGGGCCACTGAAGCTTTCTTT.

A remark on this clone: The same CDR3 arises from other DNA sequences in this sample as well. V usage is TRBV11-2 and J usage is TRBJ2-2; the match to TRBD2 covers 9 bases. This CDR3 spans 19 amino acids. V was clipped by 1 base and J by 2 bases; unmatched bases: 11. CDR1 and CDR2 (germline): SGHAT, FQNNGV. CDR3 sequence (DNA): TGTGCCAGCAGCTTAGCTGGCGGGTGGCGGGGGGGCAACACCGGGGAGCTGTTTTTT. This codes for CASSLAGGWRGGNTGELFF.

The CDR3 reads CASSLGGATDTQYF. CDR3 DNA: TGTGCCAGCAGCTTAGGCGGGGCCACAGATACGCAGTATTTT. This chain joins TRBV11-3 and TRBJ2-3; the D gene is possibly TRBD2 (6 bases). The ends were cut back, 1 base at V and 2 bases at J, with 7 bases in the middle. Germline CDR1 and CDR2: SGHNT and YENEEA. The CDR3 length is 14 residues.

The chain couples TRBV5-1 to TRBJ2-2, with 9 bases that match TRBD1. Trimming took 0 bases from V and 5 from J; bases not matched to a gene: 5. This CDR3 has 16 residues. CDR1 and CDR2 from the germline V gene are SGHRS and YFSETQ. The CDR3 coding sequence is TGCGCCAGCAGCTTGGGGACAGGGGAAGCAACCGGGGAGCTGTTTTTT. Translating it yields CASSLGTGEATGELFF.

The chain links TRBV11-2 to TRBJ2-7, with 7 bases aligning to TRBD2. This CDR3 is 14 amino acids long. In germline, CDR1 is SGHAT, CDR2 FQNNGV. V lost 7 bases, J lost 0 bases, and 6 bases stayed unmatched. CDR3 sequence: CASTVLADSYEQYF. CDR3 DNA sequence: TGTGCCAGCACCGTTCTAGCGGACTCCTACGAGCAGTACTTC. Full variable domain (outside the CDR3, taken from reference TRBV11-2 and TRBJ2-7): EAGVAQSPRYKIIEKRQSVAFWCNPISGHATLYWYQQILGQGPKLLIQFQNNGVVDDSQLPKDRFSAERLKGVDSTLKIQPAKLEDSAVYLCASTVLADSYEQYFGPGTRLTVT.

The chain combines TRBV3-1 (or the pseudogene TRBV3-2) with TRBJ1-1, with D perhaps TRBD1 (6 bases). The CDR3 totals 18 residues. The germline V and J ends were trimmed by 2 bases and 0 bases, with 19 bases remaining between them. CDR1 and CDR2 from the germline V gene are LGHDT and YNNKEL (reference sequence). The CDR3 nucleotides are TGTGCCAGCAGCCAATCTAAGGCACAGGGAGGGATGAACACTGAAGCTTTCTTT. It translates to CASSQSKAQGGMNTEAFF.

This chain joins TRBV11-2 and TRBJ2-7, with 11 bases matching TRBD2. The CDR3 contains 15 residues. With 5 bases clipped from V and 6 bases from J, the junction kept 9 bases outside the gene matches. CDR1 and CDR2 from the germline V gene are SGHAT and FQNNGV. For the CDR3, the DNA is TGTGCCAGCAGCAGAACCGGGACTAGCGGTCTCGAGCAGTACTTC. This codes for CASSRTGTSGLEQYF.

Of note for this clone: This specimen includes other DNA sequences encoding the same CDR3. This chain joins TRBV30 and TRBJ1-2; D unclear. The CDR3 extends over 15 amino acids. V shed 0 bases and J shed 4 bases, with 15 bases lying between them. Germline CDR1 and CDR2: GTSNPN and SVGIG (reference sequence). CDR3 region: CAWSVRNPALYGYTF. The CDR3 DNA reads TGTGCCTGGAGTGTACGTAACCCCGCGCTCTATGGCTACACCTTC.

As DNA, the CDR3 is TGCAGCGTTGGTAAGGCAGGTCAAGAGACCCAGTACTTC. It codes for CSVGKAGQETQYF. The chain has TRBV29-1 and TRBJ2-5; no firm D call. The germline CDR1 and CDR2 sequences are SQVTM and ANQGSEA. CDR3 length equals 13 residues. Trimming removed 4 bases at V and 2 bases at J, with 11 bases between.

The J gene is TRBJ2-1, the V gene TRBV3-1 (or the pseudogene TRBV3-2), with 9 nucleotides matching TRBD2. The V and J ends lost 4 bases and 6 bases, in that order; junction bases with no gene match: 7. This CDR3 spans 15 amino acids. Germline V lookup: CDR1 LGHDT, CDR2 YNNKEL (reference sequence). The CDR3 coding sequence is TGTGCCAGCAGCCTCTCTAGCGGGACCTTCAATGAGCAGTTCTTC. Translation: CASSLSSGTFNEQFF.

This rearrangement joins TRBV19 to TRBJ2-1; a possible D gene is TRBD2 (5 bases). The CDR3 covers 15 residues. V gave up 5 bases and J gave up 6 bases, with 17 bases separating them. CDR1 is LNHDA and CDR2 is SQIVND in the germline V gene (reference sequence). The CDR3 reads CASSRLAGWSNEQFF. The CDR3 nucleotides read TGTGCCAGTAGTCGGCTAGCTGGGTGGTCCAATGAGCAGTTCTTC.

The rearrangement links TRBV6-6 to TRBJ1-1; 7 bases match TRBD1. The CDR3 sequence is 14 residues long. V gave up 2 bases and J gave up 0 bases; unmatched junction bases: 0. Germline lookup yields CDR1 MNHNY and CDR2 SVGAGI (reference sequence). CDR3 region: CASSYGTVNTEAFF. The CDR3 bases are TGTGCCAGCAGTTACGGGACAGTGAACACTGAAGCTTTCTTT.

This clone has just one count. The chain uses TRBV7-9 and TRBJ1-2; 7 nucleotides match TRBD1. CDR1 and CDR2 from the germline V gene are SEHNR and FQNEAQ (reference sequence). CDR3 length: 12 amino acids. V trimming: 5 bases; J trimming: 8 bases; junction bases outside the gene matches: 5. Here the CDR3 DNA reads TGTGCCAGCAGCATTACAGGGGAAGGCTACACCTTC. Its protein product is CASSITGEGYTF.

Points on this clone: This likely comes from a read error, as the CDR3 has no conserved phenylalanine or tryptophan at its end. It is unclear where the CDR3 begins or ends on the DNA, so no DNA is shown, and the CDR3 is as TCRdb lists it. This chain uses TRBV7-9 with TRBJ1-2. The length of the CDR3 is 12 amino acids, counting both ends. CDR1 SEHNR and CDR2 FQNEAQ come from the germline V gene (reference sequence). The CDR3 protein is CASSLGGEGSRI.